This note documents a single T cell receptor beta chain sequence. Here immunoSEQ multiplex PCR was the method, and the copy in TCRdb shows in-frame clones only, minus some. The sample carries around 160,000 clones, under 95% recorded once. V was shortened by 0 bases and J by 1 base, with 8 bases between the two germline ends. Germline V lookup: CDR1 SGHRS, CDR2 YFSETQ. The CDR3 is 14 amino acids. This record belongs to a study of T cell responses to AZD1222 COVID-19 vaccine. Sequenced material: peripheral blood, taken 28 days after the second AZD1222 dose. The sequence derives from an adult who received the AZD1222 COVID-19 vaccine. The genes are TRBV5-1 and TRBJ2-7, with D maybe TRBD2 (5 bases). CDR3 sequence reads: CASSLELVSYEQYF. The CDR3 DNA reads as TGCGCCAGCAGCTTGGAACTAGTATCCTACGAGCAGTACTTC.